The rows below give T cell receptor beta chains drawn from one sample of a study of post-analysis software for immune sequencing data. Via MiXCR, TCRdb re-called the PCR reads, giving one row per CDR3 protein. The sample lists approximately 730,000 distinct CDR3 sequences, around 46% occurring once. The specimen was blood. The source is a girl between 10 and 17 years old with multiple sclerosis. Each CDR3 is given with its conserved first and last residue. A D gene is named only where the DNA matches it firmly. Expanded clones get a size class; other rows say once, few or many, or leave the size out.

d_gene: TRBD1
v_gene: TRBV3-1
j_gene: TRBJ2-5
abundance: NA
CDR3aa: CASSQAGRTGMETQYF
CDR3nt: TGTGCCAGCAGCCAAGCAGGAAGGACAGGGATGGAGACCCAGTACTTC

d_gene: NA
v_gene: TRBV6-6
j_gene: TRBJ1-2
abundance: NA
CDR3aa: CASSFTGTAHGYTF
CDR3nt: TGTGCCAGCAGCTTTACCGGGACGGCCCATGGCTACACCTTC

d_gene: TRBD2
v_gene: TRBV12-3/TRBV12-4
j_gene: TRBJ2-7
abundance: NA
CDR3aa: CASSPREGRDEQYF
CDR3nt: TGTGCCAGCAGCCCCCGGGAGGGCCGAGACGAGCAGTACTTC

d_gene: NA
v_gene: TRBV5-1
j_gene: TRBJ2-4
abundance: few
CDR3aa: CASSQQGGVLDIQYF
CDR3nt: TGCGCCAGCAGCCAACAGGGAGGGGTCTTGGACATTCAGTACTTC

d_gene: NA
v_gene: TRBV7-9
j_gene: TRBJ1-1
abundance: NA
CDR3aa: CASSLGGPEAFF
CDR3nt: TGTGCCAGCAGCTTAGGGGGACCTGAAGCTTTCTTT

d_gene: TRBD2
v_gene: TRBV5-5
j_gene: TRBJ2-7
abundance: once
CDR3aa: CASRPGLAEYEQYF
CDR3nt: TGTGCCAGCAGGCCGGGACTAGCGGAATACGAGCAGTACTTC

d_gene: NA
v_gene: TRBV20-1
j_gene: TRBJ2-5
abundance: few
CDR3aa: CSARFSWTAKETQYF
CDR3nt: TGCAGTGCTAGGTTTAGCTGGACGGCTAAAGAGACCCAGTACTTC

d_gene: NA
v_gene: TRBV6-1
j_gene: TRBJ2-1
abundance: few
CDR3aa: CASSEESLSYNEQFF
CDR3nt: TGTGCCAGCAGTGAAGAATCTTTGTCTTACAATGAGCAGTTCTTC

d_gene: NA
v_gene: TRBV7-3
j_gene: TRBJ2-2
abundance: NA
CDR3aa: CASSLTMGLGTGELFF
CDR3nt: TGTGCCAGCAGCTTAACGATGGGGTTGGGGACCGGGGAGCTGTTTTTT

d_gene: NA
v_gene: TRBV6-5
j_gene: TRBJ2-3
abundance: NA
CDR3aa: CASMASDTQYF
CDR3nt: TGTGCCAGCATGGCGTCAGATACGCAGTATTTT

d_gene: TRBD2
v_gene: TRBV15
j_gene: TRBJ2-7
abundance: NA
CDR3aa: CATSRARTSGRNEQYF
CDR3nt: TGTGCCACCAGCAGAGCCAGGACTAGCGGGAGGAACGAGCAGTACTTC

d_gene: TRBD1
v_gene: TRBV20-1
j_gene: TRBJ2-7
abundance: NA
CDR3aa: CSARDRRDRGLYEQYF
CDR3nt: TGCAGTGCTAGAGATCGCCGGGACAGGGGGCTCTACGAGCAGTACTTC

d_gene: NA
v_gene: TRBV10-3
j_gene: TRBJ2-3
abundance: NA
CDR3aa: CAISESVSDTQYF
CDR3nt: TGTGCCATCAGTGAGTCGGTGTCAGATACGCAGTATTTT

d_gene: TRBD2
v_gene: TRBV29-1
j_gene: TRBJ2-3
abundance: NA
CDR3aa: CSVDGTSGGPSTDTQYF
CDR3nt: TGCAGCGTGGACGGGACTAGCGGGGGTCCTAGCACAGATACGCAGTATTTT

d_gene: NA
v_gene: TRBV28
j_gene: TRBJ1-1
abundance: NA
CDR3aa: CASSFRLGTEAFF
CDR3nt: TGTGCCAGCAGTTTCAGGTTGGGCACTGAAGCTTTCTTT

d_gene: TRBD2
v_gene: TRBV20-1
j_gene: TRBJ2-7
abundance: few
CDR3aa: CSAVPLTSALYEQYF
CDR3nt: TGCAGTGCTGTCCCCCTAACTAGCGCTCTCTACGAGCAGTACTTC

d_gene: NA
v_gene: TRBV29-1
j_gene: TRBJ2-7
abundance: many
CDR3aa: CSVVLASSDEQYF
CDR3nt: TGCAGCGTTGTGTTGGCTAGCAGCGACGAGCAGTACTTC

d_gene: NA
v_gene: TRBV6-5
j_gene: TRBJ2-4
abundance: NA
CDR3aa: CATSGGTGKNIQYF
CDR3nt: TGTGCCACCTCCGGGGGGACAGGCAAAAACATTCAGTACTTC

d_gene: TRBD1
v_gene: TRBV12-5
j_gene: TRBJ2-7
abundance: NA
CDR3aa: CASGSLQGFGYEQYF
CDR3nt: TGTGCTAGTGGTTCTCTACAGGGGTTCGGCTACGAGCAGTACTTC

d_gene: NA
v_gene: TRBV4-1
j_gene: TRBJ1-1
abundance: NA
CDR3aa: CASSQDNFPTEAFF
CDR3nt: TGCGCCAGCAGCCAAGACAATTTCCCCACTGAAGCTTTCTTT

d_gene: NA
v_gene: TRBV3-1
j_gene: TRBJ2-1
abundance: NA
CDR3aa: CASSQAPGRDVYNEQFF
CDR3nt: TGTGCCAGCAGCCAAGCCCCCGGGAGAGACGTCTACAATGAGCAGTTCTTC

d_gene: NA
v_gene: TRBV20-1
j_gene: TRBJ2-7
abundance: few
CDR3aa: CSARSTGISGGEQYF
CDR3nt: TGCAGTGCTAGGTCAACAGGGATCTCCGGAGGCGAGCAGTACTTC

d_gene: TRBD2
v_gene: TRBV29-1
j_gene: TRBJ2-1
abundance: NA
CDR3aa: CSVGLAGGYNEQFF
CDR3nt: TGCAGCGTTGGACTAGCGGGAGGGTACAATGAGCAGTTCTTC

d_gene: TRBD1
v_gene: TRBV5-1
j_gene: TRBJ2-3
abundance: NA
CDR3aa: CASTSTGRPTDTQYF
CDR3nt: TGCGCCAGCACCTCGACAGGGCGCCCAACAGATACGCAGTATTTT

d_gene: NA
v_gene: TRBV3-1
j_gene: TRBJ2-1
abundance: few
CDR3aa: CASSEDSGYNEQFF
CDR3nt: TGTGCCAGCAGCGAAGATTCAGGGTACAATGAGCAGTTCTTC

d_gene: TRBD2
v_gene: TRBV28
j_gene: TRBJ2-7
abundance: NA
CDR3aa: CASKAGGSSYEQYF
CDR3nt: TGTGCCAGCAAAGCGGGAGGGAGTTCCTACGAGCAGTACTTC

d_gene: TRBD2
v_gene: TRBV5-1
j_gene: TRBJ2-1
abundance: few
CDR3aa: CASSYLAGADNEQFF
CDR3nt: TGCGCCAGCAGCTATCTAGCGGGCGCAGACAATGAGCAGTTCTTC